This TCR beta chain came from a study of blood T cell repertoires in COVID-19. Looking at the study overall: Specimens from acute and convalescent COVID-19 originated in the United States, Italy and Spain.

The V gene lost 5 bases and the J gene lost 3 bases, with 11 bases spanning the gap. CDR3 length equals 14 residues. The germline V gene encodes CDR1 SEHNR and CDR2 FQNEAQ (reference sequence). TCRdb's copy holds only in-frame clones and misses some; the assay was immunoSEQ multiplex PCR. The table has some 31,000 clones, approximately 84% seen once; the top ten hold about 3.2%. The sequence was obtained from a man in his 70s with COVID-19, enrolled during active disease. The chain is built from TRBV7-9 and TRBJ1-5; D remains unclear. Sequencing was carried out using peripheral blood. The CDR3 loop is CASSLGQLNQPQHF. The CDR3 DNA reads TGTGCCAGCAGCCTGGGCCAGCTCAATCAGCCCCAGCATTTT.